This T cell receptor (beta chain) came from a study of cytomegalovirus exposure and HLA in healthy donors. The study ran its PCR with 60 Vbeta and 13 Jbeta primers. The data were produced by immunoSEQ multiplex PCR, yet TCRdb's version contains in-frame clones alone and is incomplete. This repertoire comprises 170,000 or so clones; its ten largest clones make up about 2.2%. Broader study findings: Immune exposure information available was restricted to CMV serostatus.

Notes on this clone: Its antigen is currently unknown.

Sequencing was carried out using PBMCs. The source of this sequence is a man aged 30-40 years in good health and CMV-seronegative.

CDR3 loop: CASSRQQSNTGELFF. The CDR3 DNA is TGCGCCAGCAGCCGACAGCAAAGCAACACCGGGGAGCTGTTTTTT. V and J are TRBV5-1 and TRBJ2-2, with D perhaps TRBD1 (5 bases). Germline values: CDR1 SGHRS, CDR2 YFSETQ. V was shortened by 4 bases and J by 2 bases, with 12 bases between the two germline ends. The CDR3 runs to 15 residues.